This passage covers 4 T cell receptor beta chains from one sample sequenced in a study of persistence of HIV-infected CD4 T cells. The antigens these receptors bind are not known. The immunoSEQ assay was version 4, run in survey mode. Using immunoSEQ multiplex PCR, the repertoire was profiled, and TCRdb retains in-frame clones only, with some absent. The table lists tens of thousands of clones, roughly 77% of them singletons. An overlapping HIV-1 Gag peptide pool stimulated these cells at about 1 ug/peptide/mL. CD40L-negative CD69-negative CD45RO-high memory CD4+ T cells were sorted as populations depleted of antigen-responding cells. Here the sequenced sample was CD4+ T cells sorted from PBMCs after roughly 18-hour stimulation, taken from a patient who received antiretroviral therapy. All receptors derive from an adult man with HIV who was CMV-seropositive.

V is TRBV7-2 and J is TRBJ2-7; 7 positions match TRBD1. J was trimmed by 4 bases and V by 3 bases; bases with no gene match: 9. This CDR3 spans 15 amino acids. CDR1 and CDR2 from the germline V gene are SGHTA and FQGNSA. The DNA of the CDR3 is TGTGCCAGCAGCTTCACGGACAGGCCCCGGTACGAGCAGTACTTC. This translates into CASSFTDRPRYEQYF.

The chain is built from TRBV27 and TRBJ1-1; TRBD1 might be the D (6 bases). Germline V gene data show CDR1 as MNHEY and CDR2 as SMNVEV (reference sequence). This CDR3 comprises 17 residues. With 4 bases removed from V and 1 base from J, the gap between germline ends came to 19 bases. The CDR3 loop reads CASSSDSRRVSNTEAFF. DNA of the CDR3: TGTGCCAGCAGTTCGGACAGCCGCAGAGTATCGAACACTGAAGCTTTCTTT.

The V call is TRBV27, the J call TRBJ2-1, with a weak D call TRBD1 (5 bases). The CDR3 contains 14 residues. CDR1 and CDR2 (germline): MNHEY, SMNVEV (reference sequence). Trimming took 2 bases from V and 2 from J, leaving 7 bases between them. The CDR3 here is CASSLKGPYNEQFF. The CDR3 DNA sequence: TGTGCCAGCAGTTTAAAGGGGCCCTACAATGAGCAGTTCTTC.

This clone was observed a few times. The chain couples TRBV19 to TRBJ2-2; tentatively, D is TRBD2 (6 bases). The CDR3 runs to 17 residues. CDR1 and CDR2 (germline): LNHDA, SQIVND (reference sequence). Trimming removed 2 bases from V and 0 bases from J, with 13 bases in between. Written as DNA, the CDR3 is TGTGCCAGTAGTATAAATATCGGGGGATCGAACACCGGGGAGCTGTTTTTT. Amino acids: CASSINIGGSNTGELFF.